This T cell receptor (beta chain) was sequenced for a study of early T cells in non-severe SARS-CoV-2 infection. This clonotype was found many times. Each CDR3 protein is one row after TCRdb ran MiXCR on the 5' RACE reads. The table records about 56,000 distinct CDR3 sequences, 10% to 13% of them present only once. Looked up from germline, CDR1 is DFQATT and CDR2 is SNEGSKA (reference sequence). Trimming left V 0 bases short and J 1 base short, with 12 bases between. There are 16 residues in the CDR3. V gene TRBV20-1 combines with J gene TRBJ2-2; D possibly matches TRBD1 or TRBD2 (5 bases each). The sequenced sample consisted of whole blood. The origin of this receptor is an adult who was a healthcare worker with PCR-confirmed SARS-CoV-2 infection or an uninfected control (not recorded which). The CDR3 DNA sequence: TGCAGTGCTAGAGATCAACGGGGCGGGAACACCGGGGAGCTGTTTTTT. Its translation is CSARDQRGGNTGELFF.